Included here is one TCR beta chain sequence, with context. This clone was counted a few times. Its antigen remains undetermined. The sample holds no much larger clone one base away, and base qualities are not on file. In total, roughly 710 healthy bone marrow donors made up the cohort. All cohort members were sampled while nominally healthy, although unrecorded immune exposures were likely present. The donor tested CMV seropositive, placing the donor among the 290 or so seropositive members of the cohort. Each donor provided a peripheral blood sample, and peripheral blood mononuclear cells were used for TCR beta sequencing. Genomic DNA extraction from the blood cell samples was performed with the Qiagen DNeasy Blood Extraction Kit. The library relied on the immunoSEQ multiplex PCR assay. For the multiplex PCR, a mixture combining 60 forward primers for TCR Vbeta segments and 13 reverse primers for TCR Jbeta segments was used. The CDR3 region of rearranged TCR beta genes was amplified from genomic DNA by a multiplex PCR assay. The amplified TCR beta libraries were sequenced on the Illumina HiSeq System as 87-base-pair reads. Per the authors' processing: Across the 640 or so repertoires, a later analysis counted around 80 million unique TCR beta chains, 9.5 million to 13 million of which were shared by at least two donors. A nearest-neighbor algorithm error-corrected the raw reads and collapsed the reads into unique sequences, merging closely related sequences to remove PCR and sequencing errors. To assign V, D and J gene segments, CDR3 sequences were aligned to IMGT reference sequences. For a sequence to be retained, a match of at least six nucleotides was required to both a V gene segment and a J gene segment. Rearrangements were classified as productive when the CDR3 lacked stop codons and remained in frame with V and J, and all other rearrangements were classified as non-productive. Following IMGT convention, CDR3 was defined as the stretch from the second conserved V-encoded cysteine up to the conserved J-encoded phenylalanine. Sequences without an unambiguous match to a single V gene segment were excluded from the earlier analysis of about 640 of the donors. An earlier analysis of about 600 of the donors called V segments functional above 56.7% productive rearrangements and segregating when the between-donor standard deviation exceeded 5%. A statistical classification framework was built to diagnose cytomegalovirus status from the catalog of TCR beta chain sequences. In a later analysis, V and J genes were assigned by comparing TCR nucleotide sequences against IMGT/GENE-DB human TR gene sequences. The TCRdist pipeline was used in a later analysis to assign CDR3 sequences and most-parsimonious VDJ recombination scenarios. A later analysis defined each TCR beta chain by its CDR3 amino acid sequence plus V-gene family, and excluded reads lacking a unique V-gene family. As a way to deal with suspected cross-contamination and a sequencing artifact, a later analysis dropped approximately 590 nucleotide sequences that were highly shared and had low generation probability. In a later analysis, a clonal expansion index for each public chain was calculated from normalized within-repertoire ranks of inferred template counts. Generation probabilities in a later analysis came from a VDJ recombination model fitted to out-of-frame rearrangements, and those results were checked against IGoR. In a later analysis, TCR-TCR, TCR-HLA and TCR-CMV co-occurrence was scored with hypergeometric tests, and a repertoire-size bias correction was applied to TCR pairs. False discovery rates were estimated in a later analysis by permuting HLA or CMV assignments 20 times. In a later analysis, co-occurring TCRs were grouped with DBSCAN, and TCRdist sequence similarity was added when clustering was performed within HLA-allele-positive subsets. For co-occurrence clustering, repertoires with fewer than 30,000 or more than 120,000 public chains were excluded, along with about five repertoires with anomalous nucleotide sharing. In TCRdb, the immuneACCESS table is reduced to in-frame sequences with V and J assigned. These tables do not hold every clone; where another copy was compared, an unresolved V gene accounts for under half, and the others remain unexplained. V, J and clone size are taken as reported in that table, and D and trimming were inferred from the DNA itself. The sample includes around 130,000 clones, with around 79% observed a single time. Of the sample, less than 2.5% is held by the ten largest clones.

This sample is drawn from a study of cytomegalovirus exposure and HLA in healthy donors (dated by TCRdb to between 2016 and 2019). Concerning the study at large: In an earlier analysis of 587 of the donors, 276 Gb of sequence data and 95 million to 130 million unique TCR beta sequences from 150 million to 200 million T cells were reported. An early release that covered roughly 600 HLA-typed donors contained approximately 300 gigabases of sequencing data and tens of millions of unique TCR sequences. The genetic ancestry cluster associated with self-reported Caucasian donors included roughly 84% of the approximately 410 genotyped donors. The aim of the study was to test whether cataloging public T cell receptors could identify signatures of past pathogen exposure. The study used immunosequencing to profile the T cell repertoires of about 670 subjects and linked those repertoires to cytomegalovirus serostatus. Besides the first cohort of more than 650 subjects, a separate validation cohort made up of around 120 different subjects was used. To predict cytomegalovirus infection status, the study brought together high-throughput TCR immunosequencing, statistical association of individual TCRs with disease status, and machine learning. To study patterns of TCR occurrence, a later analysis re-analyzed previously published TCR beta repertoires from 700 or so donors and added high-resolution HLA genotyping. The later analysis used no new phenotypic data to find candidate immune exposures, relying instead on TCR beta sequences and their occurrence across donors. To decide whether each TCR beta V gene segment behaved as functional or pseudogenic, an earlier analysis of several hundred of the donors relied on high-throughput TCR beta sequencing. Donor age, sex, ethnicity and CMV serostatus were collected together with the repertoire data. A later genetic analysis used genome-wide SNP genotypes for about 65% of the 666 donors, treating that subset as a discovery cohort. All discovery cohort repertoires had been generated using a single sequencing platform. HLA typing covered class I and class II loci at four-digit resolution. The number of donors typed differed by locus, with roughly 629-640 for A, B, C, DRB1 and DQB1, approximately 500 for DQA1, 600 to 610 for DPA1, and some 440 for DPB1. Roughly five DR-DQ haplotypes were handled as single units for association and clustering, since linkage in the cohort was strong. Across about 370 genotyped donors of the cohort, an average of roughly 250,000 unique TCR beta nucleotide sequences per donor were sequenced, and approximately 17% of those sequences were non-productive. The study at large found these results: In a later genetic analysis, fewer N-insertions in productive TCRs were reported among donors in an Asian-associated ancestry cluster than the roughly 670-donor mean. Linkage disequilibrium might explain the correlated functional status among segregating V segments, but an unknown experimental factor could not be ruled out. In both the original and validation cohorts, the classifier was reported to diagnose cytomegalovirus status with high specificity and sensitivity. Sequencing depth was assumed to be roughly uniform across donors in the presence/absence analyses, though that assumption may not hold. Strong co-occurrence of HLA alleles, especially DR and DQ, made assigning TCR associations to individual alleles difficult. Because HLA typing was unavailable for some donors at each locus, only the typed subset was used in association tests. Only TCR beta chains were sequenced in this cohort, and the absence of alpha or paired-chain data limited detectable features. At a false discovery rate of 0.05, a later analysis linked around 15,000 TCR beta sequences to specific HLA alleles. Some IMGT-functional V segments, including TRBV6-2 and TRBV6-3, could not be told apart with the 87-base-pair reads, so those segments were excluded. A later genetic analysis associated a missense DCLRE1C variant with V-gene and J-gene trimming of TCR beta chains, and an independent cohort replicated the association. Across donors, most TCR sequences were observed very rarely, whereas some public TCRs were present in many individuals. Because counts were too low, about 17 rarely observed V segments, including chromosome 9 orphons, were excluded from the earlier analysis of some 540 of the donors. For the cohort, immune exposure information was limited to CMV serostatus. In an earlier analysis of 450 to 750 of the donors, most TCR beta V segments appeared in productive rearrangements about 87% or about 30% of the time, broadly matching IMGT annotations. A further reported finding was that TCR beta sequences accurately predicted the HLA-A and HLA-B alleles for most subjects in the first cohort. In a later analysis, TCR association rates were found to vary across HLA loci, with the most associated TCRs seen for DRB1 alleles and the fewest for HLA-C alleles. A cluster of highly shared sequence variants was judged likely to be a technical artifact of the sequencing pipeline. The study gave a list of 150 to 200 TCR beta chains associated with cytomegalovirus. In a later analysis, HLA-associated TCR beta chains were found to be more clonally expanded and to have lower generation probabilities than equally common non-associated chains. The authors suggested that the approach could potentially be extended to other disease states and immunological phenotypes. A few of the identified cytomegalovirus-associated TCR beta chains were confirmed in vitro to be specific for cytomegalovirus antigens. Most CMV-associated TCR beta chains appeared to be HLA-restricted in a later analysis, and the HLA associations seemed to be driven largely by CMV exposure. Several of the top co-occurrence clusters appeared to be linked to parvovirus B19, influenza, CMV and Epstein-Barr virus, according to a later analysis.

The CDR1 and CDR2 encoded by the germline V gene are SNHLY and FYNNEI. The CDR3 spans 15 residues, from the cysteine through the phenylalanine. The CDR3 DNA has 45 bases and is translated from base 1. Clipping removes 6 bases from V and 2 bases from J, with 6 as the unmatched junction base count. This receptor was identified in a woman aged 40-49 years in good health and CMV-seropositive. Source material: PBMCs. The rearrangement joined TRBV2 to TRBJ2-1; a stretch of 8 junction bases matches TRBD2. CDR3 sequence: CASREGREAYNEQFF. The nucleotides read TGTGCCAGCAGGGAGGGGCGGGAGGCCTACAATGAGCAGTTCTTC.